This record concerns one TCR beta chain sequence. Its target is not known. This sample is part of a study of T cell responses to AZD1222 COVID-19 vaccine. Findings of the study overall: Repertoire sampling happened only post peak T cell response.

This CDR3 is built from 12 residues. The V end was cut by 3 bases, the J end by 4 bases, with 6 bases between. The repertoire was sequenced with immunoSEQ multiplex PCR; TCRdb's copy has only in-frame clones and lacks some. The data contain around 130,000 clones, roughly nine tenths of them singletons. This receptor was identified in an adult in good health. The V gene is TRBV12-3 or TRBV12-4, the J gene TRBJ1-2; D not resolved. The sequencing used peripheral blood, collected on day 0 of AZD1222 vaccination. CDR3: CASSFTSYGYTF. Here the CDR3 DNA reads TGTGCCAGCAGTTTCACGTCCTATGGCTACACCTTC.